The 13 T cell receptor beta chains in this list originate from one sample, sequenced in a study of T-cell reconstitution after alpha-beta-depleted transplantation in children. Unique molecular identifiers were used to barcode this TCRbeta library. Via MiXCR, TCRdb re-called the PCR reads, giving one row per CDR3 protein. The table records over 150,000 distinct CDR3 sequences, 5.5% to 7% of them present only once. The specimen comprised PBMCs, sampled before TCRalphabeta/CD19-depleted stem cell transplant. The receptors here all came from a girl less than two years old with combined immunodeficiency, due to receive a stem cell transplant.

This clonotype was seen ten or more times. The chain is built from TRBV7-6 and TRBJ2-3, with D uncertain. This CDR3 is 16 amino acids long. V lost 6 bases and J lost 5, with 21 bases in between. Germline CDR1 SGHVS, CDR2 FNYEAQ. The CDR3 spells CASSYTPGSPGDTQYF. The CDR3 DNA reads TGTGCCAGCAGTTACACACCGGGCTCCCCAGGAGATACGCAGTATTTT.

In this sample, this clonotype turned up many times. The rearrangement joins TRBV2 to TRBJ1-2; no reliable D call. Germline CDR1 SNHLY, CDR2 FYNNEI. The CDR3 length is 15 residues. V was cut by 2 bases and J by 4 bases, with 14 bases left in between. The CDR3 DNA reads TGTGCCAGCAGTGAATATTCAGGTAGTGGCTATGGCTACACCTTC. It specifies CASSEYSGSGYGYTF.

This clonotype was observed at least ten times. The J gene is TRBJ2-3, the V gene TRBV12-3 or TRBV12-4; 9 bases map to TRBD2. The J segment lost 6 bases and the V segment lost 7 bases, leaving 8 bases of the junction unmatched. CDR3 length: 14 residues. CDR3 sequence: CASTVAGVTDTQYF. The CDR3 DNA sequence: TGTGCCAGCACGGTAGCGGGGGTGACGGATACGCAGTATTTT.

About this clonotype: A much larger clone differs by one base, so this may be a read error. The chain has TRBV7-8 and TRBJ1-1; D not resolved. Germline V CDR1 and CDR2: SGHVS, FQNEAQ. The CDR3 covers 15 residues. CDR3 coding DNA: TGTGCCAGCAGCTCCGAGGTCAATCCCAGCACTGAACCTTTCTTT. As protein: CASSSEVNPSTEPFF.

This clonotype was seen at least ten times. The CDR3 sequence is CASSLLQGIDTEAFF. DNA for the CDR3: TGTGCCAGCAGTCTCCTACAGGGGATCGACACTGAAGCTTTCTTT. The gene calls are TRBV6-2 or TRBV6-3 and TRBJ1-1; 7 positions agree with TRBD1. The ends lost 5 bases at V and 3 bases at J; junction bases unmatched: 9. There are 15 residues in the CDR3. Per germline, CDR1 MNHEY and CDR2 SVGEGT.

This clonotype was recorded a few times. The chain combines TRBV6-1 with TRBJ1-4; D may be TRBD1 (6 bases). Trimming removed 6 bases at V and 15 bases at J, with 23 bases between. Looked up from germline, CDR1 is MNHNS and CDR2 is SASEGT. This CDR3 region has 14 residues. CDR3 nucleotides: TGTGCCAGCAGCCTAACCGGGACACGGTCGAGTTTGTTTTTT. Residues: CASSLTGTRSSLFF.

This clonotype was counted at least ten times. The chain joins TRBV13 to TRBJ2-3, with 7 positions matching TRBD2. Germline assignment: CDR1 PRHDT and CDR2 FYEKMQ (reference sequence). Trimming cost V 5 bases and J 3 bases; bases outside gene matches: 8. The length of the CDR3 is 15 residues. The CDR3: CASSQPREGTDTQYF. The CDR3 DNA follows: TGTGCCAGCAGCCAGCCGAGGGAGGGGACAGATACGCAGTATTTT. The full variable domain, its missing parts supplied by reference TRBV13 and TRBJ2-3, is AAGVIQSPRHLIKEKRETATLKCYPIPRHDTVYWYQQGPGQDPQFLISFYEKMQSDKGSIPDRFSAQQFSDYHSELNMSSLELGDSALYFCASSQPREGTDTQYFGPGTRLTVL.

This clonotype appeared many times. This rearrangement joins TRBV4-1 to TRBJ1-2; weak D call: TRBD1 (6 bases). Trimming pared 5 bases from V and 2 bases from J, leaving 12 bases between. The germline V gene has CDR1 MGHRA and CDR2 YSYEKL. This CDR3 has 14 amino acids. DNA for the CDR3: TGCGCCAGCAGCGCGGCCAGGGGAAACTATGGCTACACCTTC. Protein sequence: CASSAARGNYGYTF.

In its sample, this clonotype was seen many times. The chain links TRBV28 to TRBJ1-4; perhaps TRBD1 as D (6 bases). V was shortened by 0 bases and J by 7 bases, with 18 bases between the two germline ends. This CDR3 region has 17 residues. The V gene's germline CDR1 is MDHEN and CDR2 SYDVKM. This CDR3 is CASSLWRGGALTEKLFF. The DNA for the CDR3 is TGTGCCAGCAGTTTATGGAGGGGGGGGGCACTTACTGAAAAACTGTTTTTT.

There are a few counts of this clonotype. The CDR3 DNA reads as TGTGCCATCAGCGGACAGGGGAACACTGAAGCTTTCTTT. Encoded protein: CAISGQGNTEAFF. This chain uses TRBV10-3 with TRBJ1-1, with TRBD1 identical over 8 bases. Per germline, CDR1 ENHRY and CDR2 SYGVKD. The CDR3 is 13 residues long. With 6 bases clipped from V and 1 base from J, the junction kept 1 base outside the gene matches.

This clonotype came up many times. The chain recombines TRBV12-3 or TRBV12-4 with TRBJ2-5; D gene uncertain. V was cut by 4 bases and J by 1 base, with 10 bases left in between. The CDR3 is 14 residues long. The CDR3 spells CASSSMAGQETQYF. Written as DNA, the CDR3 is TGTGCCAGCAGTTCCATGGCAGGCCAAGAGACCCAGTACTTC.

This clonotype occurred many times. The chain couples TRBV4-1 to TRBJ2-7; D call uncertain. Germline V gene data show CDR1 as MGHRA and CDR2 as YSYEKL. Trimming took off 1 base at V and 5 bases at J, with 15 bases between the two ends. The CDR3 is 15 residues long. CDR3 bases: TGCGCCAGCAGCCAAGTAGGGCTTCCCCTCGACGAGCAGTACTTC. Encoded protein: CASSQVGLPLDEQYF.

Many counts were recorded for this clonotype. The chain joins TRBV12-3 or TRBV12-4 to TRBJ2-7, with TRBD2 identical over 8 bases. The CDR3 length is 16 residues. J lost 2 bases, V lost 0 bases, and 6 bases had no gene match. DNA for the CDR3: TGTGCCAGCAGTTTAGCTAGCGGGGCCTATGCCTACGAGCAGTACTTC. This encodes CASSLASGAYAYEQYF.